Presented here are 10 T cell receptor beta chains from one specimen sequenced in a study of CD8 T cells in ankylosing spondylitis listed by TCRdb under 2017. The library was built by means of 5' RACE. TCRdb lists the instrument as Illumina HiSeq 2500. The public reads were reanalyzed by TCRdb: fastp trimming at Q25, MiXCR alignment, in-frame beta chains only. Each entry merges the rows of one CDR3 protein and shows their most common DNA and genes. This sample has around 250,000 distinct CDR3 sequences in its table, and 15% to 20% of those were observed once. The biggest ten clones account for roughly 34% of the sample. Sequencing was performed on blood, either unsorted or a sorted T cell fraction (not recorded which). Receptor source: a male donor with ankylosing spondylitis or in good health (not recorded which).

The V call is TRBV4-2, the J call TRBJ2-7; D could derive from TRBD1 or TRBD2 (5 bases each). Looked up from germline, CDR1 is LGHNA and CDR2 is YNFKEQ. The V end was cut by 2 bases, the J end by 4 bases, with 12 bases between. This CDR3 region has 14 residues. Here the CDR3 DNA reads TGTGCCAGCAGCCAAACGGGGCGAGCGTACGAGCAGTACTTC. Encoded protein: CASSQTGRAYEQYF.

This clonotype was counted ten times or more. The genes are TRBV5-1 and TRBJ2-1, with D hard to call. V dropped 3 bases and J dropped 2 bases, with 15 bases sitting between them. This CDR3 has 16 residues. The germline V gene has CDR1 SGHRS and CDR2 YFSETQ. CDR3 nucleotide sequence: TGCGCCAGCAGCTCATTTCAAGGGCCCCCCTACAATGAGCAGTTCTTC. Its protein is CASSSFQGPPYNEQFF.

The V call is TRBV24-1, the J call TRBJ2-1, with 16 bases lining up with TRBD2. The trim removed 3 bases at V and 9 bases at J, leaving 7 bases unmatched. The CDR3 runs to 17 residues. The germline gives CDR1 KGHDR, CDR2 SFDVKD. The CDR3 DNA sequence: TGTGCCACCAGTGATCGGCCGGGACTAGCGGGAGGGCCTGAGCAGTTCTTC. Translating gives CATSDRPGLAGGPEQFF.

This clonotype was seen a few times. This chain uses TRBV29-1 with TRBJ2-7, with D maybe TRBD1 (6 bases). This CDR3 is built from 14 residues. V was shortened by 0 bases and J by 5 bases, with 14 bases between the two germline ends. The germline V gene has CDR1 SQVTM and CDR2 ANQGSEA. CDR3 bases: TGCAGCGTTGAAGATCCCATAACAGGGCACGAGCAGTACTTC. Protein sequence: CSVEDPITGHEQYF.

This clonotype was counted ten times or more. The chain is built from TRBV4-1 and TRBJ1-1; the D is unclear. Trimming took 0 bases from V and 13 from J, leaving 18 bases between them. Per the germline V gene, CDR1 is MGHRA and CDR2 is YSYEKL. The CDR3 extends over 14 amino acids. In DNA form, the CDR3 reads TGCGCCAGCAGCCAAGATACCCGAAATGTTTATGGTTTCTTT. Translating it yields CASSQDTRNVYGFF.

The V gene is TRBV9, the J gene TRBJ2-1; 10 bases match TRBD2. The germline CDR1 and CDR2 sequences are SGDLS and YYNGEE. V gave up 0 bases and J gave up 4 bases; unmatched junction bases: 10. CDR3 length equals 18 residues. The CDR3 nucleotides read TGTGCCAGCAGCGTAGACCGGCTAGCGGGAGATAGTTACAATGAGCAGTTCTTC. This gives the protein CASSVDRLAGDSYNEQFF.

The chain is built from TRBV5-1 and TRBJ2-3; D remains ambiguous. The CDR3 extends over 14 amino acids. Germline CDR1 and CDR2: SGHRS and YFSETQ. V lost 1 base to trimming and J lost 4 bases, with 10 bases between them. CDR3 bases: TGCGCCAGCAGCTTGTACGAGAGCCCAGATACGCAGTATTTT. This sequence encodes CASSLYESPDTQYF.

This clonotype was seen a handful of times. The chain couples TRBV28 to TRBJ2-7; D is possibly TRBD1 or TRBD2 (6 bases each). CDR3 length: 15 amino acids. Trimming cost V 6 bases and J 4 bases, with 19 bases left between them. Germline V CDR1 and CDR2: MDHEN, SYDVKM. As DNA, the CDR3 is TGTGCCAGCAGGGAGGGGGTCGGGAATCTTTACGAGCAGTACTTC. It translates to CASREGVGNLYEQYF.

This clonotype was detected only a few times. The CDR3 coding sequence is TGTGCCAGCAGTGAGAGAACAGACAACACCGGGGAGCTGTTTTTT. Translated: CASSERTDNTGELFF. This chain connects TRBV6-1 to TRBJ2-2; no definite D call. The CDR3 extends over 15 amino acids. The germline gives CDR1 MNHNS, CDR2 SASEGT. With 3 bases removed from V and 2 bases from J, the gap between germline ends came to 10 bases.

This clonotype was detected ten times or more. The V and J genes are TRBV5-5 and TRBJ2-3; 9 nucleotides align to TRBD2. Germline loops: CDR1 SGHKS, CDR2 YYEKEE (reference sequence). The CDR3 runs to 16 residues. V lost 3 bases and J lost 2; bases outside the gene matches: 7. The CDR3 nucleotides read TGTGCCAGCAGCTGGCCTGTAGCGGGAGTCACAGATACGCAGTATTTT. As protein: CASSWPVAGVTDTQYF.